This paragraph covers one TCR beta chain sequence. Generated by immunoSEQ multiplex PCR, the TCRdb table keeps only in-frame clones and is missing some. The table lists about 270,000 clones, about 88% of them singletons. CDR1 SGHNT and CDR2 YYREEE come from the germline V gene (reference sequence). Trimming left V 2 bases short and J 0 bases short, with 3 bases between. This CDR3 spans 12 amino acids. This sample is drawn from a study of blood T cell repertoires in COVID-19. The sample comprised PBMCs or T cells enriched from blood (not recorded which). This chain uses TRBV5-4 with TRBJ2-7; D unclear. The TCR originated in a woman aged 50 to 60 who had recovered from COVID-19. The CDR3 here is CASSFYSYEQYF. DNA for the CDR3: TGTGCCAGCAGCTTCTACTCCTACGAGCAGTACTTC.